What follows are 26 T cell receptor beta chains derived from one specimen sequenced in a study of T cell repertoires in cytomegalovirus infection. One entry per CDR3 protein, called by TCRdb with MiXCR from the reads. The sample holds around 530,000 distinct CDR3 sequences, approximately 25% seen once. The sample comprised PBMCs. These receptors were taken from a human donor in good health (CMV status not recorded). Some clones in this sample may be carry-over from other donors' samples.

V usage is TRBV4-3 and J usage is TRBJ2-7, with TRBD1 matching over 10 bases. The CDR3 extends over 16 amino acids. V was pared by 1 base and J by 5 bases, with 8 bases of the junction left unmatched. Germline lookup yields CDR1 LGHNA and CDR2 YSLEER. CDR3 protein: CASSQASGQGFHEQYF. The CDR3 nucleotides are TGCGCCAGCAGCCAAGCTTCGGGACAGGGGTTCCACGAGCAGTACTTC.

This clonotype was seen only a few times. J is TRBJ2-4 and V is TRBV7-9; 10 bases match TRBD1. The CDR3 length is 18 residues. V gave up 6 bases and J gave up 0 bases; unmatched junction bases: 11. Germline V lookup: CDR1 SEHNR, CDR2 FQNEAQ (reference sequence). The CDR3 is CASRPDRGPSPAKNIQYF. Written as DNA, the CDR3 is TGTGCCAGCAGACCTGACAGGGGGCCTTCTCCAGCCAAAAACATTCAGTACTTC.

The rearrangement uses TRBV5-6 and TRBJ1-5; TRBD1 is a possible D gene (5 bases). Germline assignment: CDR1 SGHDT and CDR2 YYEEEE. The germline V and J ends were trimmed by 3 bases and 5 bases, with 18 bases remaining between them. The CDR3 is made up of 16 amino acids. CDR3 coding DNA: TGTGCCAGCAGCTCCTCCGTCCAGGGCGGGCATCAGCCCCAGCATTTT. Translated, it gives CASSSSVQGGHQPQHF.

The chain combines TRBV9 with TRBJ2-3; D is uncertain. Deletions cut 1 base from V and 0 bases from J, with 15 bases between. Germline loops: CDR1 SGDLS, CDR2 YYNGEE. This CDR3 has 17 amino acids. CDR3 sequence (DNA): TGTGCCAGCAGCGTACAGTCCAGGTACCGTAGCACAGATACGCAGTATTTT. Amino acid sequence: CASSVQSRYRSTDTQYF.

This clonotype has only a few counts. The rearrangement uses TRBV2 and TRBJ1-5; tentatively, D is TRBD1 (6 bases). V dropped 8 bases and J dropped 4 bases, with 15 bases sitting between them. Germline lookup yields CDR1 SNHLY and CDR2 FYNNEI. CDR3 size: 14 residues. The CDR3 protein is CASGGGGSNQPQHF. Here the CDR3 DNA reads TGTGCCAGCGGCGGAGGGGGATCGAATCAGCCCCAGCATTTT.

This chain uses TRBV20-1 with TRBJ2-3, with no clear D. This CDR3 region has 15 residues. Trimming took off 6 bases at V and 4 bases at J, with 20 bases between the two ends. In germline, CDR1 is DFQATT, CDR2 SNEGSKA (reference sequence). The CDR3 DNA reads TGCAGTGCACCAAGGACGAACCCGACCCCAGATACGCAGTATTTT. Translation gives CSAPRTNPTPDTQYF.

A few counts support this clonotype. The rearrangement links TRBV4-1 to TRBJ1-1; D is uncertain. CDR1 MGHRA and CDR2 YSYEKL come from the germline V gene. CDR3 size: 11 residues. V shed 0 bases and J shed 10 bases, with 6 bases lying between them. For the CDR3, the DNA is TGCGCCAGCAGCCAAGATAGCAGAGCTTTCTTT. Encoded protein: CASSQDSRAFF.

The chain links TRBV12-5 to TRBJ1-5; 7 bases match TRBD1. The V and J ends lost 5 bases and 4 bases, in that order; junction bases with no gene match: 5. CDR3 length: 14 amino acids. CDR1 is LGHNT and CDR2 is FRNRAP in the germline V gene. In DNA, the CDR3 is TGTGCTAGTGGTCAGGGGGAAGGGAATCAGCCCCAGCATTTT. Its protein is CASGQGEGNQPQHF.

The V call is TRBV28, the J call TRBJ2-4; a possible D gene is TRBD2 (5 bases). The CDR3 loop spans 20 amino acids. The V gene lost 1 base and the J gene lost 0 bases, with 22 bases spanning the gap. The germline CDR1 and CDR2 sequences are MDHEN and SYDVKM. CDR3 bases: TGTGCCAGCAGTTTATCGGTCCAGCAAGGAGGAAGCCTAGCCAAAAACATTCAGTACTTC. It specifies CASSLSVQQGGSLAKNIQYF.

In its sample, this clonotype was seen a few times. This CDR3 is CASTAYNSPLHF. The CDR3 nucleotides read TGTGCCAGCACTGCGTATAATTCACCCCTCCACTTT. The rearrangement uses TRBV7-9 and TRBJ1-6; D remains ambiguous. The V gene lost 7 bases and the J gene lost 4 bases, with 5 bases spanning the gap. The V gene's germline CDR1 is SEHNR and CDR2 FQNEAQ (reference sequence). The CDR3 consists of 12 residues.

The chain employs TRBV19 and TRBJ1-1, with D hard to call. This CDR3 has 14 amino acids. The V end was cut by 5 bases, the J end by 9 bases, with 19 bases between. Per germline, CDR1 LNHDA and CDR2 SQIVND (reference sequence). This CDR3 reads CASSEEIETAKAFF. DNA for the CDR3: TGTGCCAGTAGTGAGGAGATAGAGACCGCGAAAGCTTTCTTT.

This sequence joins TRBV5-1 and TRBJ2-1, with D unclear. The ends were cut back, 4 bases at V and 2 bases at J, with 13 bases in the middle. The CDR3 runs to 15 residues. CDR1 SGHRS and CDR2 YFSETQ come from the germline V gene. The CDR3 nucleotides read TGCGCCAGCAGCGCCTTGAGAAGCGCCTACAATGAGCAGTTCTTC. Translating it yields CASSALRSAYNEQFF. Full variable domain (remainder filled in from reference TRBV5-1 and TRBJ2-1): KAGVTQTPRYLIKTRGQQVTLSCSPISGHRSVSWYQQTPGQGLQFLFEYFSETQRNKGNFPGRFSGRQFSNSRSEMNVSTLELGDSALYLCASSALRSAYNEQFFGPGTRLTVL.

Only a few counts were recorded for this clonotype. This chain connects TRBV13 to TRBJ1-3, with D unresolved. In germline, CDR1 is PRHDT, CDR2 FYEKMQ (reference sequence). The CDR3 sequence is 14 residues long. V was shortened by 2 bases and J by 1 base, with 6 bases between the two germline ends. The CDR3 sequence: CASSLRASGNTIYF. For the CDR3, the DNA is TGTGCCAGCAGCTTAAGGGCTTCTGGAAACACCATATATTTT.

Only a few counts were recorded for this clonotype. V is TRBV14 and J is TRBJ2-2, with unresolved D. Trimming shortened V by 4 bases and J by 3 bases, and 9 bases separated the two germline ends. This CDR3 contains 14 residues. The germline V gene has CDR1 SGHDN and CDR2 FVKESK. The CDR3 loop is CASSREMYTGELFF. CDR3 DNA sequence: TGTGCCAGCAGCCGAGAGATGTACACCGGGGAGCTGTTTTTT.

Many counts were recorded for this clonotype. This sequence joins TRBV7-2 and TRBJ2-7; no reliable D call. The CDR3 has 12 amino acids. Germline V gene sequence: CDR1 SGHTA, CDR2 FQGNSA. V was pared by 5 bases and J by 2 bases, with 7 bases between. Here the CDR3 reads CASSPDPYEQYF. The DNA for the CDR3 is TGTGCCAGCAGCCCAGACCCCTACGAGCAGTACTTC.

This clonotype showed up just a few times. The chain carries TRBV12-3 or TRBV12-4 and TRBJ2-1; 11 bases map to TRBD2. J lost 7 bases, V lost 5 bases, and 10 bases had no gene match. This CDR3 is built from 16 residues. The CDR3, as DNA: TGTGCCAGCAGTCATGAACTAGCGGGAGTTTCGAATGAGCAGTTCTTC. As protein: CASSHELAGVSNEQFF.

Only one count was recorded for this clonotype. The genes are TRBV30 and TRBJ2-1; possibly TRBD1 for D (6 bases). From germline, CDR1 is GTSNPN and CDR2 SVGIG (reference sequence). The CDR3 sequence is 15 residues long. V was clipped by 1 base and J by 11 bases, with 21 bases between them. CDR3 in DNA: TGTGCCTGGAGTGAAGGGGGTGTGACGGGTCGCCAGCAGTTCTTC. Its protein is CAWSEGGVTGRQQFF.

This chain connects TRBV6-5 to TRBJ2-3; D possibly matches TRBD1 or TRBD2 (5 bases each). This CDR3 region has 18 residues. Germline CDR1 is MNHEY and CDR2 is SVGAGI. V gave up 7 bases and J gave up 0 bases, with 23 bases separating them. The CDR3 is CASTDLTTGPRSTDTQYF. The CDR3 DNA sequence: TGTGCCAGCACTGACCTGACTACAGGTCCCCGGAGCACAGATACGCAGTATTTT.

This clonotype has only a few counts. The V and J genes are TRBV6-5 and TRBJ2-7; the D gene is possibly TRBD1 (5 bases). V lost 3 bases to trimming and J lost 6 bases, with 15 bases between them. The germline V gene encodes CDR1 MNHEY and CDR2 SVGAGI. The CDR3 is made up of 14 amino acids. CDR3 region: CASSYFQGAGEQYF. The CDR3 nucleotides read TGTGCCAGCAGTTATTTCCAGGGTGCCGGCGAGCAGTACTTC.

V usage is TRBV5-6 and J usage is TRBJ2-7, with 9 bases fitting TRBD2. The CDR3 spans 16 residues. CDR1 SGHDT and CDR2 YYEEEE come from the germline V gene. The V and J ends lost 4 bases and 4 bases, in that order; junction bases with no gene match: 12. The CDR3, as DNA: TGTGCCAGCAGCGCACTCGGTAGCGGGAGTAGGTACGAGCAGTACTTC. The encoded protein is CASSALGSGSRYEQYF.

The chain is built from TRBV7-9 and TRBJ1-1; tentative D call: TRBD1 (6 bases). CDR1 is SEHNR and CDR2 is FQNEAQ in the germline V gene (reference sequence). Deletions cut 5 bases from V and 6 bases from J, with 13 bases between. This CDR3 has 13 amino acids. The DNA of the CDR3 is TGTGCCAGCAGCCCAACGGGACAAGCTGAAGCTTTCTTT. Its protein is CASSPTGQAEAFF.

This clonotype was seen a handful of times. This CDR3 is CASSYGRLSETQYF. In DNA form, the CDR3 reads TGTGCCAGCAGTTACGGGCGGCTCTCGGAGACCCAGTACTTC. V usage is TRBV6-5 and J usage is TRBJ2-5; no firm D call. The CDR3 contains 14 residues. Trimming took 2 bases from V and 5 from J, leaving 12 bases between them. CDR1 MNHEY and CDR2 SVGAGI come from the germline V gene.

In its sample, this clonotype was seen a few times. V is TRBV7-2 and J is TRBJ2-1, with D possibly matching TRBD2 (7 bases). Per the germline V gene, CDR1 is SGHTA and CDR2 is FQGNSA. Trimming took off 2 bases at V and 12 bases at J, with 17 bases between the two ends. The CDR3 contains 14 residues. The CDR3 is CASSLLGGGRVQFF. The CDR3 DNA reads as TGTGCCAGCAGCTTATTGGGGGGGGGGCGGGTGCAGTTCTTC.

Ten or more counts support this clonotype. This CDR3 reads CASSLAPPSSPTTQYF. The DNA of the CDR3 is TGTGCCAGCAGCTTAGCTCCCCCTAGCTCGCCGACTACGCAGTATTTT. The chain recombines TRBV7-6 with TRBJ2-3, with a weak D call TRBD2 (5 bases). The CDR3 covers 16 residues. The V end lost 0 bases, the J end lost 8 bases, and 18 bases lay between the germline ends. Germline V gene sequence: CDR1 SGHVS, CDR2 FNYEAQ.

The chain employs TRBV5-6 and TRBJ1-2, with D possibly matching TRBD1 (6 bases). CDR3 size: 15 residues. Germline V gene lookup returns CDR1 SGHDT and CDR2 YYEEEE. The V and J ends lost 1 base and 3 bases respectively, with 13 bases between them. CDR3 coding DNA: TGTGCCAGCAGCTTGCAGGGGCGCAGCGACTATGGCTACACCTTC. Translating gives CASSLQGRSDYGYTF. Variable domain in full (rest from reference TRBV5-6 and TRBJ1-2): DAGVTQSPTHLIKTRGQQVTLRCSPKSGHDTVSWYQQALGQGPQFIFQYYEEEERQRGNFPDRFSGHQFPNYSSELNVNALLLGDSALYLCASSLQGRSDYGYTFGSGTRLTVV.

The chain recombines TRBV7-2 with TRBJ2-4, with 7 bases fitting TRBD2. V lost 3 bases, J lost 4 bases, and 9 bases stayed unmatched. Germline CDR1 is SGHTA and CDR2 is FQGNSA. CDR3 length: 16 amino acids. The CDR3 coding sequence is TGTGCCAGCAGCTTGTATTGGTCTAGCGGAAAAAACATTCAGTACTTC. It encodes CASSLYWSSGKNIQYF.